The next 12 T cell receptor beta chains were all read from a single sample in a study of T-cell memory formation after mild COVID-19. TCRdb called the 5' RACE reads again in MiXCR, with one record for every CDR3 protein. This sample has hundreds of thousands of distinct CDR3 sequences; 20% to 25% occur once, and the top ten carry 8.4%. The sample taken for sequencing was PBMCs or a T cell subset sorted from them (not recorded which). Receptors were obtained from an adult woman who had mild COVID-19 (a few samples of this study predate the infection). Cell type and time point are not known.

This clonotype has more than one count but fewer than ten. The V call is TRBV18, the J call TRBJ1-2; the D gene is possibly TRBD1 (5 bases). Germline CDR1 KGHSH, CDR2 LQKENI. V lost 6 bases, J lost 5 bases, and 13 bases lay in between. The CDR3 spans 13 residues. DNA for the CDR3: TGTGCCAGCTCCCCGGACGGGGCGTATGGCTACACCTTC. Residues: CASSPDGAYGYTF.

In its sample, this clonotype was seen a few times. The chain has TRBV7-2 and TRBJ2-2; D is tentatively TRBD1 or TRBD2 (6 bases each). The CDR3 is 16 residues long. The germline V gene has CDR1 SGHTA and CDR2 FQGNSA. V was shortened by 5 bases and J by 1 base, with 14 bases between the two germline ends. CDR3 sequence: CASSKGGNRNTGELFF. As DNA, the CDR3 is TGTGCCAGCAGCAAGGGGGGAAACAGGAACACCGGGGAGCTGTTTTTT.

This clonotype was detected a few times. This chain uses TRBV20-1 with TRBJ2-7; 9 bases map to TRBD2. CDR1 is DFQATT, CDR2 SNEGSKA, per germline (reference sequence). After removal of 3 bases from V and 4 bases from J, the junction contained 1 base not matched to a gene. The CDR3 contains 12 residues. CDR3 DNA: TGCAGTGCTAGCACTAGCGGGTACGAGCAGTACTTC. This codes for CSASTSGYEQYF.

V is TRBV7-2 and J is TRBJ1-5; D call uncertain. Trimming took off 1 base at V and 7 bases at J, with 8 bases between the two ends. Looked up from germline, CDR1 is SGHTA and CDR2 is FQGNSA. This CDR3 contains 13 residues. The CDR3 nucleotides read TGTGCCAGCAGCTTAGATGGGTCGCAGCCCCAGCATTTT. Its protein product is CASSLDGSQPQHF.

This rearrangement joins TRBV7-2 to TRBJ1-1, with 7 bases lining up with TRBD1. The germline CDR1 and CDR2 sequences are SGHTA and FQGNSA. After removal of 5 bases from V and 2 bases from J, the junction contained 8 bases not matched to a gene. This CDR3 has 15 amino acids. CDR3 sequence reads: CASSPWTGVNTEAFF. DNA for the CDR3: TGTGCCAGCAGCCCCTGGACAGGAGTAAACACTGAAGCTTTCTTT.

The V and J genes are TRBV5-5 and TRBJ2-5; 8 bases align to TRBD1. CDR3 length: 14 residues. In germline, CDR1 is SGHKS, CDR2 YYEKEE (reference sequence). V lost 1 base to trimming and J lost 4 bases; unmatched junction nucleotides: 3. The CDR3 sequence is CASSLWQGAETQYF. CDR3 sequence (DNA): TGTGCCAGCAGCTTGTGGCAGGGGGCAGAGACCCAGTACTTC.

There are many counts of this clonotype. The chain combines TRBV12-3 or TRBV12-4 with TRBJ2-3, with D unclear. The CDR3 consists of 13 residues. V shed 1 base and J shed 4 bases, with 6 bases lying between them. CDR3 residues: CASSLDRADTQYF. The CDR3 bases are TGTGCCAGCAGTTTAGACAGAGCAGATACGCAGTATTTT.

The chain has TRBV4-1 and TRBJ1-5, with 8 bases identical to TRBD1. This CDR3 spans 17 amino acids. V trimming: 3 bases; J trimming: 0 bases; junction bases outside the gene matches: 7. Germline values: CDR1 MGHRA, CDR2 YSYEKL. The CDR3 sequence is CASSHGQGRNSNQPQHF. The CDR3 coding sequence is TGCGCCAGCAGCCACGGACAGGGCCGGAATAGCAATCAGCCCCAGCATTTT.

The sample holds a few counts of this clonotype. The rearrangement links TRBV25-1 to TRBJ2-4, with 8 bases lining up with TRBD1. The germline V gene encodes CDR1 MGHDK and CDR2 SYGVNS. V lost 6 bases and J lost 5; bases outside the gene matches: 6. This CDR3 is built from 14 residues. Here the CDR3 reads CASSGTGPQNIQYF. The CDR3 coding sequence is TGTGCCAGCAGCGGGACAGGACCGCAAAACATTCAGTACTTC. The variable domain in full, with the rest retrieved from reference TRBV25-1 and TRBJ2-4, is EADIYQTPRYLVIGTGKKITLECSQTMGHDKMYWYQQDPGMELHLIHYSYGVNSTEKGDLSSESTVSRIRTEHFPLTLESARPSHTSQYLCASSGTGPQNIQYFGAGTRLSVL.

This clonotype was counted at least ten times. In DNA form, the CDR3 reads TGCGCCAGCAGCTTGTTCCCGGATGGCGACTATGGCTACACCTTC. Translation: CASSLFPDGDYGYTF. The chain links TRBV5-1 to TRBJ1-2, with unresolved D. V lost 1 base and J lost 3, with 13 bases in between. This CDR3 is built from 15 residues. Per the germline V gene, CDR1 is SGHRS and CDR2 is YFSETQ.

The rearrangement uses TRBV6-1 and TRBJ2-3; 12 positions match TRBD1. Germline lookup yields CDR1 MNHNS and CDR2 SASEGT. The CDR3 sequence is 17 residues long. With 1 base clipped from V and 5 bases from J, the junction kept 7 bases outside the gene matches. CDR3 sequence reads: CASSEVGTGGSKDTQYF. The CDR3 bases are TGTGCCAGCAGTGAAGTTGGGACAGGGGGCAGTAAAGATACGCAGTATTTT.

This clonotype occurred a few times. The genes are TRBV27 and TRBJ2-7, with unresolved D. The CDR3 contains 14 residues. The germline CDR1 and CDR2 sequences are MNHEY and SMNVEV (reference sequence). Trimming shortened V by 5 bases and J by 5 bases, and 16 bases separated the two germline ends. The CDR3 here is CASSPGIRIDEQYF. CDR3 coding DNA: TGTGCCAGCAGTCCCGGTATCCGGATCGACGAGCAGTACTTC.